These 14 T cell receptor beta chains share one sample of origin, sequenced in a study of technical replicates of blood from a handful of donors. Assay used: immunoSEQ multiplex PCR; TCRdb lists only in-frame clones, some missing. The sample holds approximately 74,000 clones; 95% to 98% are singletons and the top ten take 0.16%. The sample comprised T cells isolated from PBMCs. The receptors were gathered from a human donor in good health.

V gene TRBV19 combines with J gene TRBJ1-2; TRBD1 might be the D (5 bases). The CDR3 is 12 residues long. The germline CDR1 and CDR2 sequences are LNHDA and SQIVND (reference sequence). V was cut by 4 bases and J by 9 bases, with 12 bases left in between. The CDR3 sequence: CASSNGGRRYTF. CDR3 DNA sequence: TGTGCCAGTAGTAACGGGGGTCGACGCTACACCTTC.

The rearrangement joins TRBV6-1 to TRBJ1-2; D remains ambiguous. The ends were cut back, 0 bases at V and 1 base at J, with 9 bases in the middle. The CDR3 runs to 15 residues. Germline assignment: CDR1 MNHNS and CDR2 SASEGT. The CDR3 coding sequence is TGTGCCAGCAGTGAAGCCGAGGGTAGTAACTATGGCTACACCTTC. Its translation: CASSEAEGSNYGYTF.

The chain combines TRBV6-5 with TRBJ1-2, with TRBD1 matching 9 bases. The germline V gene encodes CDR1 MNHEY and CDR2 SVGAGI. J lost 4 bases, V lost 6 bases, and 3 bases had no gene match. The CDR3 contains 13 residues. This CDR3 is CASRTGGVYGYTF. DNA of the CDR3: TGTGCCAGCAGGACAGGGGGGGTCTATGGCTACACCTTC.

The V and J genes are TRBV5-1 and TRBJ2-2; TRBD1 matches at 9 bases. The germline V gene encodes CDR1 SGHRS and CDR2 YFSETQ. Trimming at V came to 7 bases and at J to 1 base, leaving 5 bases not matched to a gene. The CDR3 has 15 residues. CDR3 sequence reads: CASHLGQGNTGELFF. CDR3 coding DNA: TGCGCCAGCCACCTGGGACAGGGGAACACCGGGGAGCTGTTTTTT.

The chain combines TRBV5-4 with TRBJ2-3; 9 bases line up with TRBD2. V was clipped by 2 bases and J by 4 bases; unmatched bases: 2. This CDR3 comprises 14 residues. Germline V CDR1 and CDR2: SGHNT, YYREEE (reference sequence). Here the CDR3 reads CASSLAGGPDTQYF. CDR3 coding DNA: TGTGCCAGCAGCTTAGCGGGAGGTCCAGATACGCAGTATTTT.

The V and J genes are TRBV25-1 and TRBJ2-1; maybe TRBD2 (6 bases). The germline V gene has CDR1 MGHDK and CDR2 SYGVNS. Trimming removed 7 bases from V and 9 bases from J, with 13 bases in between. This CDR3 region has 12 residues. The CDR3 DNA follows: TGTGCCAGCAAGTCGGGACTCGGTGAGCAGTTCTTC. This gives the protein CASKSGLGEQFF.

The chain joins TRBV28 to TRBJ1-2; D may be TRBD1 (6 bases). Germline values: CDR1 MDHEN, CDR2 SYDVKM. Trimming removed 3 bases from V and 8 bases from J, with 13 bases in between. The CDR3 totals 13 residues. The CDR3 region is CASSFRGARGYTF. CDR3 nucleotides: TGTGCCAGCAGTTTTCGGGGGGCGCGGGGCTACACCTTC.

The chain employs TRBV7-6 and TRBJ2-1, with 8 positions matching TRBD2. Trimming took 5 bases from V and 5 from J; bases not matched to a gene: 8. The germline V gene has CDR1 SGHVS and CDR2 FNYEAQ. This CDR3 is built from 15 residues. Here the CDR3 reads CASSPSGRGNNEQFF. The CDR3, as DNA: TGTGCCAGCAGCCCAAGCGGGAGAGGAAACAATGAGCAGTTCTTC.

The gene calls are TRBV30 and TRBJ1-3; D ambiguous. CDR1 and CDR2 from the germline V gene are GTSNPN and SVGIG (reference sequence). V was pared by 0 bases and J by 0 bases, with 12 bases between. This CDR3 contains 16 residues. In DNA form, the CDR3 reads TGTGCCTGGAGTGTACTAATGCCAAGCTCTGGAAACACCATATATTTT. It specifies CAWSVLMPSSGNTIYF.

The chain couples TRBV5-1 to TRBJ2-3; 9 nucleotides agree with TRBD1. The V segment lost 0 bases and the J segment 3 bases; nucleotides outside the gene matches: 2. The CDR3 sequence is 15 residues long. Germline V gene lookup returns CDR1 SGHRS and CDR2 YFSETQ. The CDR3 DNA sequence: TGCGCCAGCAGCTTGGAGGGACAGGGTACAGATACGCAGTATTTT. It encodes CASSLEGQGTDTQYF. The variable domain in full, completed from reference TRBV5-1 and TRBJ2-3, reads KAGVTQTPRYLIKTRGQQVTLSCSPISGHRSVSWYQQTPGQGLQFLFEYFSETQRNKGNFPGRFSGRQFSNSRSEMNVSTLELGDSALYLCASSLEGQGTDTQYFGPGTRLTVL.

The rearrangement uses TRBV10-3 and TRBJ2-7, with a weak D call TRBD1 (5 bases). Trimming stripped 5 bases from V and 2 bases from J, with 13 bases between. This CDR3 has 14 residues. CDR1 and CDR2 (germline): ENHRY, SYGVKD. DNA of the CDR3: TGTGCCATCAGTTTGCAGGGCGTTCCCTACGAGCAGTACTTC. Its translation is CAISLQGVPYEQYF.

The chain is built from TRBV4-1 and TRBJ1-4; the D gene is possibly TRBD1 (5 bases). Per the germline V gene, CDR1 is MGHRA and CDR2 is YSYEKL. V was clipped by 0 bases and J by 3 bases, with 11 bases between them. There are 16 residues in the CDR3. CDR3 bases: TGCGCCAGCAGCCAAGACAGGGCGTGGGCTAATGAAAAACTGTTTTTT. It encodes CASSQDRAWANEKLFF.

This chain joins TRBV4-1 and TRBJ1-5; tentatively, D is TRBD1 (5 bases). Trimming pared 4 bases from V and 6 bases from J, leaving 10 bases between. The CDR3 covers 13 residues. Looked up from germline, CDR1 is MGHRA and CDR2 is YSYEKL. The CDR3 reads CASSRNQGQPQHF. The CDR3 nucleotides read TGCGCCAGCAGCCGCAATCAGGGTCAGCCCCAGCATTTT.

The chain links TRBV5-6 to TRBJ1-1, with a tentative D call TRBD1 (5 bases). CDR1 is SGHDT, CDR2 YYEEEE, per germline. The CDR3 is 19 amino acids. V was clipped by 4 bases and J by 6 bases, with 31 bases between them. The CDR3 DNA is TGTGCCAGCAGCCCGCGATCAATAGACTGGCGACAGTTTCTCCCTGAAGCTTTCTTT. The encoded protein is CASSPRSIDWRQFLPEAFF.